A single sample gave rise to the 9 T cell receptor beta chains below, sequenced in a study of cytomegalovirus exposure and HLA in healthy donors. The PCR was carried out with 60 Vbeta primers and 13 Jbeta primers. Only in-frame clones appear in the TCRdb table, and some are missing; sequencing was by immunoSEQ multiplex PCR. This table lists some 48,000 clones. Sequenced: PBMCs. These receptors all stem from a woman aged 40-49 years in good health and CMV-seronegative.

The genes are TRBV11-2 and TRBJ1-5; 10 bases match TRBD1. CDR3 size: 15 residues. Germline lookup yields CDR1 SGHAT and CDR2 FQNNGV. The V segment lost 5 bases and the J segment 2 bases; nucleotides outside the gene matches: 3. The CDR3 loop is CASSLGTGGNQPQHF. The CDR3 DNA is TGTGCCAGCAGCCTAGGGACAGGGGGCAATCAGCCCCAGCATTTT.

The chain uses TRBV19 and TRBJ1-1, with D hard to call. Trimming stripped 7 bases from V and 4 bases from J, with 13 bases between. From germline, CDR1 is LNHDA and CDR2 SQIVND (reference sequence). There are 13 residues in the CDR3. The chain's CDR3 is CASTPTNPTEAFF. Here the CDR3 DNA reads TGTGCCAGTACCCCGACAAATCCCACTGAAGCTTTCTTT.

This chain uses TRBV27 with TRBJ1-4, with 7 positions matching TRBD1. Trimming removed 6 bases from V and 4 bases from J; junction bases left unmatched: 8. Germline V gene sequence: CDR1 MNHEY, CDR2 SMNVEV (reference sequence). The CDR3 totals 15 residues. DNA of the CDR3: TGTGCCAGCAGGCTACAGGGGACTGGTAATGAAAAACTGTTTTTT. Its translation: CASRLQGTGNEKLFF.

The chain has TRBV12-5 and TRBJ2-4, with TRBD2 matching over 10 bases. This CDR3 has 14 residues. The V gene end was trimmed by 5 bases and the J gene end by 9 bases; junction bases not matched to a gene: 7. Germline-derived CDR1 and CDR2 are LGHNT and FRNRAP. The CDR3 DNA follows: TGTGCTAGTGGTGCCACTAGCGGGATGTTCATTCAGTACTTC. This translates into CASGATSGMFIQYF. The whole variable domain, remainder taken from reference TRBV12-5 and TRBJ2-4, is DARVTQTPRHKVTEMGQEVTMRCQPILGHNTVFWYRQTMMQGLELLAYFRNRAPLDDSGMPKDRFSAEMPDATLATLKIQPSEPRDSAVYFCASGATSGMFIQYFGAGTRLSVL.

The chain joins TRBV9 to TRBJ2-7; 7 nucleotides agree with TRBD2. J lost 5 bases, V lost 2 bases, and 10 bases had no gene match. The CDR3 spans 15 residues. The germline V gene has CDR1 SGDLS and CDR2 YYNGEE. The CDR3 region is CASSVQGRGAHEQYF. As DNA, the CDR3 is TGTGCCAGCAGCGTCCAAGGGAGGGGAGCCCACGAGCAGTACTTC.

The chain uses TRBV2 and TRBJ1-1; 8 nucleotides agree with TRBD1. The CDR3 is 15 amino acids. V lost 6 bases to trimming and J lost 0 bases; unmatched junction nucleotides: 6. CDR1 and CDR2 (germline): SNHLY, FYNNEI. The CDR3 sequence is CASSETGGMNTEAFF. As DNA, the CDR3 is TGTGCCAGCAGCGAAACAGGGGGTATGAACACTGAAGCTTTCTTT.

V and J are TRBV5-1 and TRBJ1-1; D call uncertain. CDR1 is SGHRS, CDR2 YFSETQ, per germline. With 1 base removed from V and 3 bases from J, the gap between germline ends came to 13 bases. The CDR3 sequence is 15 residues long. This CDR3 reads CASSLIGNGDTEAFF. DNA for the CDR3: TGCGCCAGCAGCTTGATCGGGAACGGGGACACTGAAGCTTTCTTT.

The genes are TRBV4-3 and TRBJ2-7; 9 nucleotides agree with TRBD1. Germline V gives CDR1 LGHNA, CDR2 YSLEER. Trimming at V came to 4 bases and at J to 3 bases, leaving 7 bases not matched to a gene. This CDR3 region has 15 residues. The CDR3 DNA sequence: TGCGCCAGCAGCCGAGGGACAGGGTACGACTACGAGCAGTACTTC. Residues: CASSRGTGYDYEQYF.

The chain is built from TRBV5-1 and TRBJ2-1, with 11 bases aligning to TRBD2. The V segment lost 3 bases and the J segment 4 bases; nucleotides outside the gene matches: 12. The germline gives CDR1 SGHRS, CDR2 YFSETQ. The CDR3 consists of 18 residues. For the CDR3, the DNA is TGCGCCAGCAGCTCCCCCGTATGGGGGACTAGCGGATACAATGAGCAGTTCTTC. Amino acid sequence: CASSSPVWGTSGYNEQFF.